This is a list of T cell receptor beta chains from one sample in a study of OX40 agonist ivuxolimab in advanced cancers. Using immunoSEQ multiplex PCR, the repertoire was profiled, and TCRdb retains in-frame clones only, with some absent. The data contain some 33,000 clones, roughly nine tenths of them singletons. The source material was CD4+ or CD8+ T cells sorted from blood, sampled in a trial of the OX40 agonist ivuxolimab. These receptors were obtained from an adult with an advanced solid tumor such as melanoma, head and neck, liver or kidney cancer. CDR3s include the opening cysteine and the closing phenylalanine or tryptophan. D genes are given only for firm matches. Size is stated for part of the rows, as once, few or many counts, or as a class when the clone is expanded.

abundance: NA
j_gene: TRBJ1-3
d_gene: NA
v_gene: TRBV11-2
CDR3aa: CASSPRGGSSGNTIYF
CDR3nt: TGTGCCAGCAGCCCCCGGGGGGGTTCCTCTGGAAACACCATATATTTT

abundance: NA
j_gene: TRBJ2-2
d_gene: NA
v_gene: TRBV27
CDR3aa: CASSFWVSGELFF
CDR3nt: TGTGCCAGCAGTTTCTGGGTCTCCGGGGAGCTGTTTTTT

abundance: NA
j_gene: TRBJ2-1
d_gene: NA
v_gene: TRBV19
CDR3aa: CASSINIGGAYEQFF
CDR3nt: TGTGCCAGTAGTATCAATATCGGGGGAGCCTATGAGCAGTTCTTC

abundance: few
j_gene: TRBJ2-7
d_gene: NA
v_gene: TRBV9
CDR3aa: CASSPRTASYEQYF
CDR3nt: TGTGCCAGCAGCCCCCGGACGGCCTCCTACGAGCAGTACTTC

abundance: NA
j_gene: TRBJ2-7
d_gene: TRBD1
v_gene: TRBV29-1
CDR3aa: CSVEDWTGDEQYF
CDR3nt: TGCAGCGTTGAAGATTGGACAGGCGACGAGCAGTACTTC

abundance: NA
j_gene: TRBJ2-3
d_gene: TRBD2
v_gene: TRBV27
CDR3aa: CASSSQGLAGGPDTQYF
CDR3nt: TGTGCCAGCAGTTCCCAGGGACTAGCGGGAGGGCCGGATACGCAGTATTTT

abundance: NA
j_gene: TRBJ1-5
d_gene: NA
v_gene: TRBV6-5
CDR3aa: CASSYTGIRQPQHF
CDR3nt: TGTGCCAGCAGTTACACAGGGATCCGTCAGCCCCAGCATTTT

abundance: NA
j_gene: TRBJ2-3
d_gene: TRBD2
v_gene: TRBV19
CDR3aa: CASSIAGGTDTQYF
CDR3nt: TGTGCCAGTAGTATCGCGGGAGGAACAGATACGCAGTATTTT

abundance: NA
j_gene: TRBJ2-1
d_gene: NA
v_gene: TRBV28
CDR3aa: CASSAQGYNEQFF
CDR3nt: TGTGCCAGCAGTGCGCAGGGGTACAATGAGCAGTTCTTC

abundance: NA
j_gene: TRBJ2-7
d_gene: NA
v_gene: TRBV7-6
CDR3aa: CASSLAGGADEQYF
CDR3nt: TGTGCCAGCAGCTTAGCAGGTGGGGCCGACGAGCAGTACTTC

abundance: few
j_gene: TRBJ2-1
d_gene: TRBD1
v_gene: TRBV5-1
CDR3aa: CASSLKFLSGGSYNEQFF
CDR3nt: TGCGCCAGCAGCTTGAAGTTTTTATCAGGGGGCTCCTACAATGAGCAGTTCTTC

abundance: once
j_gene: TRBJ2-1
d_gene: NA
v_gene: TRBV28
CDR3aa: CASIHFAGGFYNEQFF
CDR3nt: TGTGCCAGCATCCATTTCGCCGGCGGCTTCTACAATGAGCAGTTCTTC

abundance: NA
j_gene: TRBJ2-1
d_gene: NA
v_gene: TRBV7-8
CDR3aa: CASSLILNEQFF
CDR3nt: TGTGCCAGCAGCTTAATATTAAATGAGCAGTTCTTC

abundance: NA
j_gene: TRBJ2-1
d_gene: NA
v_gene: TRBV15
CDR3aa: CATSKEGLRYNEQFF
CDR3nt: TGTGCCACCAGCAAGGAGGGACTTCGTTACAATGAGCAGTTCTTC